This T cell receptor beta chain was sequenced in a study of cytomegalovirus exposure and HLA in healthy donors. The study drew the donors from its approximately 110-subject validation cohort, separate from the roughly 700-subject first cohort. The CDR3 totals 14 residues. CDR1 is SGHVS, CDR2 FNYEAQ, per germline. Trimming took off 6 bases at V and 6 bases at J, with 15 bases between the two ends. A remark on this clone: The antigen is undetermined.

The data were produced by immunoSEQ multiplex PCR, yet TCRdb's version contains in-frame clones alone and is incomplete. The repertoire holds about 110,000 clones, with approximately 85% as singletons. Points from the study as a whole: Within the 130 or so validation repertoires, first-cohort TCR clusters tended to co-occur, according to a later analysis. Some public TCRs appeared in many individuals, while most sequences were rare.

The J gene is TRBJ1-5, the V gene TRBV7-6; D is unclear. This TCR was sampled from a woman between 18 and 29 years old in good health and CMV-seronegative. The sample comprised PBMCs. Here the CDR3 reads CASSPGPGGQPQHF. The CDR3 coding sequence is TGTGCCAGCAGTCCTGGACCCGGAGGTCAGCCCCAGCATTTT.